The 6 T cell receptor beta chains reported below all come from one sample, sequenced in a study of identifying expanded T cells in peripheral blood. Clones were read by immunoSEQ multiplex PCR, and TCRdb kept only the in-frame ones, dropping some. The sample has 100,000 to 150,000 clones, approximately 86% seen once. Sequencing was performed on blood. The receptors were sampled from a person aged 18-70 years in good health.

This rearrangement joins TRBV10-3 to TRBJ1-3; 7 bases are shared with TRBD1. The CDR3 has 16 amino acids. Germline lookup yields CDR1 ENHRY and CDR2 SYGVKD. The junction had 7 bases not matched to a gene; V was cut back by 3 bases and J by 2 bases. The DNA of the CDR3 is TGTGCCATCAGTGATTCGACAGGGCAGGCTGGAAACACCATATATTTT. It translates to CAISDSTGQAGNTIYF.

This rearrangement joins TRBV5-1 to TRBJ2-1, with D maybe TRBD2 (5 bases). Germline assignment: CDR1 SGHRS and CDR2 YFSETQ. The CDR3 covers 13 residues. V was trimmed by 5 bases and J by 2 bases, leaving 8 bases between them. The CDR3 DNA follows: TGCGCCAGCAGATCCGGGACCTACAATGAGCAGTTCTTC. This codes for CASRSGTYNEQFF. The full variable domain, in which reference TRBV5-1 and TRBJ2-1 provide the parts outside the CDR3, is KAGVTQTPRYLIKTRGQQVTLSCSPISGHRSVSWYQQTPGQGLQFLFEYFSETQRNKGNFPGRFSGRQFSNSRSEMNVSTLELGDSALYLCASRSGTYNEQFFGPGTRLTVL.

This clone was counted between two and nine times. V usage is TRBV27 and J usage is TRBJ1-5, with D tentatively TRBD1 (6 bases). CDR1 and CDR2 from the germline V gene are MNHEY and SMNVEV (reference sequence). The V gene lost 5 bases and the J gene lost 5 bases, with 13 bases spanning the gap. The CDR3 has 14 residues. CDR3 sequence (DNA): TGTGCCAGCAGTCCTGCACAGGGTCATCAGCCCCAGCATTTT. Amino acid sequence: CASSPAQGHQPQHF.

This clone showed up many times. The J gene is TRBJ1-2, the V gene TRBV28, with unresolved D. V dropped 1 base and J dropped 4 bases, with 19 bases sitting between them. The germline V gene encodes CDR1 MDHEN and CDR2 SYDVKM. The CDR3 extends over 17 amino acids. The CDR3 sequence: CASSLFINRQRLYGYTF. As DNA, the CDR3 is TGTGCCAGCAGTTTATTCATCAACCGACAACGCCTCTATGGCTACACCTTC.

The chain links TRBV29-1 to TRBJ2-3; a weak D match, TRBD2 (6 bases). Per germline, CDR1 SQVTM and CDR2 ANQGSEA. V was clipped by 4 bases and J by 10 bases, with 12 bases between them. CDR3 length equals 11 residues. The CDR3 spells CSVGVGGAQYF. The CDR3 DNA follows: TGCAGCGTTGGAGTCGGGGGTGCGCAGTATTTT.

The J gene is TRBJ2-1, the V gene TRBV7-8, with D perhaps being TRBD1 or TRBD2 (5 bases each). Trimming removed 4 bases at V and 1 base at J, with 14 bases between. Germline values: CDR1 SGHVS, CDR2 FQNEAQ. The CDR3 has 16 amino acids. The CDR3 loop reads CASSSRMWGSYNEQFF. CDR3 DNA: TGTGCCAGCAGCTCTCGAATGTGGGGGTCCTACAATGAGCAGTTCTTC.